This TCR beta chain came from a study of blood T cell repertoires in COVID-19. This clone occurred a few times. Original processing notes: Researchers report that nucleated cell counts were estimated from reference gene primer amplification. Generated by immunoSEQ multiplex PCR, the TCRdb table keeps only in-frame clones and is missing some. The V and J calls and clone size come from that table; D and trimming were worked out from the DNA. This sample has approximately 170,000 clones, with roughly 80% found just once. The CDR3 contains 13 residues. In germline, CDR1 is MNHEY, CDR2 SVGAGI. V was pared by 8 bases and J by 0 bases, with 11 bases between.

The rearrangement links TRBV6-5 to TRBJ2-7; no definite D call. This receptor was identified in a woman aged 45 to 65 with acute or convalescent COVID-19. The specimen was peripheral blood. CDR3: CASQQHSSYEQYF. The CDR3 DNA reads TGTGCCAGCCAACAGCACAGCTCCTACGAGCAGTACTTC.